This T cell receptor beta chain stems from a study of identical twins. A note on this clonotype: Its antigen remains unidentified.

TCRdb reanalysed the 5' RACE reads using MiXCR and keeps one entry per CDR3 protein. The data contain 1.5 million to 2 million distinct CDR3 sequences, under 35% of them singletons. This CDR3 comprises 14 residues. Germline V gives CDR1 MNHEY, CDR2 SVGAGI. Between the trimmed V and J ends, which lost 7 bases and 2 bases, there was a span of 12 bases. The study, taken as a whole, reports: Fewer insertions characterized abundant cord blood beta clonotypes, whereas memory repertoires showed none.

This clonotype originated in a newborn girl in good health. The sequenced material came from cord blood. This rearrangement joins TRBV6-5 to TRBJ1-5; D not resolved. The CDR3 sequence is CASTNRRRNQPQHF. The CDR3 nucleotides are TGTGCCAGCACCAACCGGAGGCGCAATCAGCCCCAGCATTTT.